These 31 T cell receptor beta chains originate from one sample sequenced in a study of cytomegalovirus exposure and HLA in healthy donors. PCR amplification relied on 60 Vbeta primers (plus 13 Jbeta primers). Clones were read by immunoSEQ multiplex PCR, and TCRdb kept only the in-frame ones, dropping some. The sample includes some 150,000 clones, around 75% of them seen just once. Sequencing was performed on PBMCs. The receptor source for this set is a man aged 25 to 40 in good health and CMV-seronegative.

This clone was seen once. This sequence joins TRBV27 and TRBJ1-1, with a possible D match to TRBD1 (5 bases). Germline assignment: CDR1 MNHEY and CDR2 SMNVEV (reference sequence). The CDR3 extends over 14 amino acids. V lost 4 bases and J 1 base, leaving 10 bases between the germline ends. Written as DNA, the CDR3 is TGTGCCAGCAGTTCAAGACAGCCGAACACTGAAGCTTTCTTT. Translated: CASSSRQPNTEAFF.

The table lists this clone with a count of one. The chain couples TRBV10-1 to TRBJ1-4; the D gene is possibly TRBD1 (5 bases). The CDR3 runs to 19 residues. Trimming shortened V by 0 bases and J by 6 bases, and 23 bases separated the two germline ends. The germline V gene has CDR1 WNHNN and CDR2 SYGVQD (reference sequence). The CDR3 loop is CASSESTGTLLCFDEKLFF. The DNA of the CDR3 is TGCGCCAGCAGTGAGTCGACTGGGACTCTACTATGCTTTGATGAAAAACTGTTTTTT.

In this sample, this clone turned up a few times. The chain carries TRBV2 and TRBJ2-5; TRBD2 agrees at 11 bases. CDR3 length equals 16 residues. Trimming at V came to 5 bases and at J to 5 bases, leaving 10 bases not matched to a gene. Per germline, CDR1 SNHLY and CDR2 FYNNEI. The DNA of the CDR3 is TGTGCCAGCAGTTTCGGGACTAGCGGAGGGGGGGAGACCCAGTACTTC. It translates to CASSFGTSGGGETQYF. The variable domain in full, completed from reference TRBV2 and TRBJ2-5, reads EPEVTQTPSHQVTQMGQEVILRCVPISNHLYFYWYRQILGQKVEFLVSFYNNEISEKSEIFDDQFSVERPDGSNFTLKIRSTKLEDSAMYFCASSFGTSGGGETQYFGPGTRLLVL.

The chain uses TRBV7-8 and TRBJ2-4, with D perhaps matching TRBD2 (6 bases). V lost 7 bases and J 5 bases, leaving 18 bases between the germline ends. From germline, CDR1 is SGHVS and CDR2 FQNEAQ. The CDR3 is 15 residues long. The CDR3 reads CASTYGGEWENIQYF. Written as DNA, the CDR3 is TGTGCCAGCACCTACGGGGGAGAGTGGGAAAACATTCAGTACTTC.

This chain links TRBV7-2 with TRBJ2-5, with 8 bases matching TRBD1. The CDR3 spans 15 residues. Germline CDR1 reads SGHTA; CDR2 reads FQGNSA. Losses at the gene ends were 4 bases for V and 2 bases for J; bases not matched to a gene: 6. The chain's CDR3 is CASSSGTGPQETQYF. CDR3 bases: TGTGCCAGCAGCTCCGGGACAGGACCGCAAGAGACCCAGTACTTC.

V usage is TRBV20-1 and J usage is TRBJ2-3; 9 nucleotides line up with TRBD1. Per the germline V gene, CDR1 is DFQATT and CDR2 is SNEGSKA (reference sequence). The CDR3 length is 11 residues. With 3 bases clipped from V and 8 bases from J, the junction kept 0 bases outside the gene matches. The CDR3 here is CSARTGGTQYF. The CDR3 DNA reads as TGCAGTGCTAGGACAGGGGGTACGCAGTATTTT.

Here the CDR3 DNA reads TGTGCCTGGAGTTTTTTAGCGGGAGTAACAGATACGCAGTATTTT. Amino acid sequence: CAWSFLAGVTDTQYF. The J gene is TRBJ2-3, the V gene TRBV30; 9 nucleotides line up with TRBD2. This CDR3 spans 15 amino acids. The germline gives CDR1 GTSNPN, CDR2 SVGIG (reference sequence). J lost 3 bases, V lost 2 bases, and 6 bases had no gene match.

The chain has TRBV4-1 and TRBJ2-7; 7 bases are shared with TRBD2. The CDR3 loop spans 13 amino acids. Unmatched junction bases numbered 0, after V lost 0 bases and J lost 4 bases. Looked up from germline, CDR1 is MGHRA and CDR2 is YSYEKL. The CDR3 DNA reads TGCGCCAGCAGCCAAGATAGCGGGTACGAGCAGTACTTC. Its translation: CASSQDSGYEQYF.

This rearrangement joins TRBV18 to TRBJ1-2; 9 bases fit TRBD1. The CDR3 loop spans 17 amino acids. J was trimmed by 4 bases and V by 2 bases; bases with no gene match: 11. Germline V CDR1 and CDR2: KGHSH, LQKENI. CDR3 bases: TGTGCCAGCTCACCATGGACACCGGGACAGGGAAGCTATGGCTACACCTTC. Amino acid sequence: CASSPWTPGQGSYGYTF.

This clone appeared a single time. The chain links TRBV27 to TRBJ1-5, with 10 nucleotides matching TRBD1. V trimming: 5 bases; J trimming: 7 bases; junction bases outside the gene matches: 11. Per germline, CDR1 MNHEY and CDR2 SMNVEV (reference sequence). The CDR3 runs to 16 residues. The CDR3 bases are TGTGCCAGCAGTCCGACAGGGGGCGCGGCTAGCCAGCCCCAGCATTTT. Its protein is CASSPTGGAASQPQHF.

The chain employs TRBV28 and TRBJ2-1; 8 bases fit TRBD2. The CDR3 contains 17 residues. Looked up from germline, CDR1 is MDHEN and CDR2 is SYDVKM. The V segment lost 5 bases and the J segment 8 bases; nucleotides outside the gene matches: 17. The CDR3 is CASSPPAGSGRNDEQFF. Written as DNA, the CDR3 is TGTGCCAGCAGTCCCCCAGCGGGAAGCGGGAGAAACGATGAGCAGTTCTTC.

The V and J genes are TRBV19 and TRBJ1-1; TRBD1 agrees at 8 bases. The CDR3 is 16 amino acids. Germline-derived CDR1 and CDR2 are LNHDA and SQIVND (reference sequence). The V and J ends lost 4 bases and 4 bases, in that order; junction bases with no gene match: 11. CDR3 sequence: CASSSGRGRRGTEAFF. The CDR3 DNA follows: TGTGCCAGTAGTAGTGGCAGGGGGCGTAGAGGCACTGAAGCTTTCTTT.

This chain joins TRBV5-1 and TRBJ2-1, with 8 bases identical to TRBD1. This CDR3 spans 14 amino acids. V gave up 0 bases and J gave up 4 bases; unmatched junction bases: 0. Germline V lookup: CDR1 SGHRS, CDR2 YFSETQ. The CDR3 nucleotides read TGCGCCAGCAGCTTGGGGACAGGGTACAATGAGCAGTTCTTC. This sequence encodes CASSLGTGYNEQFF.

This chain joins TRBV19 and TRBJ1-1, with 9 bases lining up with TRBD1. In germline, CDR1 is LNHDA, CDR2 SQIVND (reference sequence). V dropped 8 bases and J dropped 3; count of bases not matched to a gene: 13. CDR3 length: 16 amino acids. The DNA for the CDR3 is TGTGCCAGTTATTCGGACAGGGGAGTTGGGGACACTGAAGCTTTCTTT. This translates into CASYSDRGVGDTEAFF.

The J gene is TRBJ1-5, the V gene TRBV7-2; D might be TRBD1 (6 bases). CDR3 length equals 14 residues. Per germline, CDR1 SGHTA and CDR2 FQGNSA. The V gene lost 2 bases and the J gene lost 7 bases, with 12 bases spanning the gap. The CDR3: CASSLRDTGQPQHF. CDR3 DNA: TGTGCCAGCAGCTTAAGGGACACGGGGCAGCCCCAGCATTTT. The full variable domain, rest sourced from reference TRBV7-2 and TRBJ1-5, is GAGVSQSPSNKVTEKGKDVELRCDPISGHTALYWYRQSLGQGLEFLIYFQGNSAPDKSGLPSDRFSAERTGGSVSTLTIQRTQQEDSAVYLCASSLRDTGQPQHFGDGTRLSIL.

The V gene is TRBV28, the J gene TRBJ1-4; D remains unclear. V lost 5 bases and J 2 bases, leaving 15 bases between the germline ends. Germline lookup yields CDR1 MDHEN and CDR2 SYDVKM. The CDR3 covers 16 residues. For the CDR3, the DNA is TGTGCCAGCAGTAGCCCGGCCAGGCCGACTAATGAAAAACTGTTTTTT. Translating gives CASSSPARPTNEKLFF.

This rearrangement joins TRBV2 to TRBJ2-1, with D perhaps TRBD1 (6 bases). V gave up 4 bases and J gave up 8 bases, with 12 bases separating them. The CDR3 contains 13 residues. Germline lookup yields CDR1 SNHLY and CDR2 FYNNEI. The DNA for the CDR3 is TGTGCCAGCAGTGTTACGAGGGGGTATGAGCAGTTCTTC. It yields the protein CASSVTRGYEQFF.

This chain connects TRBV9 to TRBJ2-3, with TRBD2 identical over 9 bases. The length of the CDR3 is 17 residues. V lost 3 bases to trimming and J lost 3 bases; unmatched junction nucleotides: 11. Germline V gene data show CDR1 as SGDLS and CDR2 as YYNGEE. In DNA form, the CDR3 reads TGTGCCAGCAGCGCGATGGGACGCGGGAGGGCGACAGATACGCAGTATTTT. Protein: CASSAMGRGRATDTQYF.

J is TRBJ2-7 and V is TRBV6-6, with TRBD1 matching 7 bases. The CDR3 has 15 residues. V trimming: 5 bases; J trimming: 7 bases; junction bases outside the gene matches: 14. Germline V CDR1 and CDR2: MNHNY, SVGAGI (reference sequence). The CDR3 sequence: CASSPTYKGANEQYF. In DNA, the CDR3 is TGTGCCAGCAGTCCTACTTATAAGGGGGCGAATGAGCAGTACTTC.

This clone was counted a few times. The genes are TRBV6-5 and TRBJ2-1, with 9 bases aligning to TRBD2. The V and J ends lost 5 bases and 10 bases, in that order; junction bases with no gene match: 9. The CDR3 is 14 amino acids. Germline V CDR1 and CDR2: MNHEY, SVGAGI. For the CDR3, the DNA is TGTGCCAGCAGTACCATGCTAGCGGGAAACGAGCAGTTCTTC. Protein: CASSTMLAGNEQFF.

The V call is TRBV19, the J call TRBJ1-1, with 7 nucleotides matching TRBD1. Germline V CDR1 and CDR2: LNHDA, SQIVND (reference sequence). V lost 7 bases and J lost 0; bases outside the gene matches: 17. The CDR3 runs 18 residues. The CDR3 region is CASISGWGTAAMNTEAFF. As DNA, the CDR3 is TGTGCCAGTATTTCAGGATGGGGGACAGCGGCTATGAACACTGAAGCTTTCTTT.

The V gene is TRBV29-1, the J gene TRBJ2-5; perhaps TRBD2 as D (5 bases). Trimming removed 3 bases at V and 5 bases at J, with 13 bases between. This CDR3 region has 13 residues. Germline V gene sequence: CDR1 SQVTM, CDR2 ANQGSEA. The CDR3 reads CSVERARLETQYF. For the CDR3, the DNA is TGCAGCGTTGAGCGGGCCCGTCTGGAGACCCAGTACTTC.

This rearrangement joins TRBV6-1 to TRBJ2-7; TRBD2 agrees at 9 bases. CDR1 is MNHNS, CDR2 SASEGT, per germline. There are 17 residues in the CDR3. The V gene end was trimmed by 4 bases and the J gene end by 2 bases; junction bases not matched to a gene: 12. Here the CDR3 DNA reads TGTGCCAGCAGTGGGTGGACTAGCGCGAGCCTTACCTACGAGCAGTACTTC. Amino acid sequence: CASSGWTSASLTYEQYF.

DNA of the CDR3: TGCGCCAGCAGCCTAGCGGAGGGGGGGGAGCAGTACTTC. This codes for CASSLAEGGEQYF. This chain uses TRBV4-1 with TRBJ2-7; tentative D call: TRBD2 (7 bases). The CDR3 is made up of 13 amino acids. Germline lookup yields CDR1 MGHRA and CDR2 YSYEKL. Trimming took off 4 bases at V and 7 bases at J, with 14 bases between the two ends.

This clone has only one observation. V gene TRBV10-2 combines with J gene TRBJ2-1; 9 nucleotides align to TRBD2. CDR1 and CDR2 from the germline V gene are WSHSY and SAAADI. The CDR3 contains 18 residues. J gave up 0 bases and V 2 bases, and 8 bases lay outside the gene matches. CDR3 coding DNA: TGCGCCAGCAGTGAGAGAGCTAGCGGGGCCTTCTCCTACAATGAGCAGTTCTTC. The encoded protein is CASSERASGAFSYNEQFF.

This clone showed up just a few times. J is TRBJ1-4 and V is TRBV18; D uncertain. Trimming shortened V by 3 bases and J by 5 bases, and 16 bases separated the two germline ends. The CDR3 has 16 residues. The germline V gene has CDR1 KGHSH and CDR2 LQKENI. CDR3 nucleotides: TGTGCCAGCTCACCGTCGGGGTGGGAGAGGAATGAAAAACTGTTTTTT. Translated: CASSPSGWERNEKLFF.

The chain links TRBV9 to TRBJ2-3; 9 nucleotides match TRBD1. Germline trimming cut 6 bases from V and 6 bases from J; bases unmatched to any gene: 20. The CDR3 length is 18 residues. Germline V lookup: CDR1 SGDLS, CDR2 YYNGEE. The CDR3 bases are TGTGCCAGCACTCCTGCACCGGGACAGGGATTCAATCTGGATACGCAGTATTTT. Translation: CASTPAPGQGFNLDTQYF.

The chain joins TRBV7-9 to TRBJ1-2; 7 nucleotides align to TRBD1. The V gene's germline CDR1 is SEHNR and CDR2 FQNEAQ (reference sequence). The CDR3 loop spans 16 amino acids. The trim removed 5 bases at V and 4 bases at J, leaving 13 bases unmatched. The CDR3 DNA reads TGTGCCAGCAGCCCAGTAAACAGGGGTCGAGGCTATGGCTACACCTTC. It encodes CASSPVNRGRGYGYTF.

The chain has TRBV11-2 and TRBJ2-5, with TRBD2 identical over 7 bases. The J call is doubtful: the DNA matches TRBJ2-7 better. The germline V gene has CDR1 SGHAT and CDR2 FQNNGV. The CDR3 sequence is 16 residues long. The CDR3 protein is CASSSHPRTSSYEQYF. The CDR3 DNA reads TGTGCCAGCAGCTCCCACCCCCGGACTAGCTCCTACGAGCAGTACTTC.

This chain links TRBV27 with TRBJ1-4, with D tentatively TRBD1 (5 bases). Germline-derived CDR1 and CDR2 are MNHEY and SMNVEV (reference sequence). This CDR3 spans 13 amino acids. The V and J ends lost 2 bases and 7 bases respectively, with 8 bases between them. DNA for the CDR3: TGTGCCAGCAGTTTAGGCAGGGCTGAAAAACTGTTTTTT. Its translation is CASSLGRAEKLFF.

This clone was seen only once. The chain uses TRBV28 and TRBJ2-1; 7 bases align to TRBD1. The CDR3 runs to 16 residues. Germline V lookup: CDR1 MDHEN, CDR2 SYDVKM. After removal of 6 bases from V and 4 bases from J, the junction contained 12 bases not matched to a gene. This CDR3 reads CASSLARTGSYNEQFF. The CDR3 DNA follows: TGTGCCAGCAGCCTTGCTAGGACAGGCTCATACAATGAGCAGTTCTTC.